The T cell receptor (beta chain) described here comes from a study of Ad26.COV2.S vaccination and SARS-CoV-2 variants. The treatment denotes: some 19 received Ad26.COV2.S at low or high dose, single or two shots; several received placebo; per-sample allocation not given. The samples date from day 63 after the first vaccine or placebo injection. Sequencing used immunoSEQ multiplex PCR; TCRdb keeps in-frame clones, though not all of them. The sample records some 300,000 clones, around four fifths being singletons. The clonotype comes from a person between 18 and 65 years old who received the Ad26.COV2.S COVID-19 vaccine or a placebo. Sequences were derived from peripheral blood, sampled in a trial of Ad26.COV2.S vaccine versus placebo.

CDR3 DNA sequence: TGTGCCAGCAGCCAAGTCCGGGGGGATTCACCCCTCCACTTT. Its translation: CASSQVRGDSPLHF. The genes are TRBV3-1 (or the pseudogene TRBV3-2) and TRBJ1-6; tentatively, D is TRBD1 (5 bases). The CDR3 has 14 residues. Trimming pared 1 base from V and 8 bases from J, leaving 9 bases between. Germline assignment: CDR1 LGHDT and CDR2 YNNKEL (reference sequence).